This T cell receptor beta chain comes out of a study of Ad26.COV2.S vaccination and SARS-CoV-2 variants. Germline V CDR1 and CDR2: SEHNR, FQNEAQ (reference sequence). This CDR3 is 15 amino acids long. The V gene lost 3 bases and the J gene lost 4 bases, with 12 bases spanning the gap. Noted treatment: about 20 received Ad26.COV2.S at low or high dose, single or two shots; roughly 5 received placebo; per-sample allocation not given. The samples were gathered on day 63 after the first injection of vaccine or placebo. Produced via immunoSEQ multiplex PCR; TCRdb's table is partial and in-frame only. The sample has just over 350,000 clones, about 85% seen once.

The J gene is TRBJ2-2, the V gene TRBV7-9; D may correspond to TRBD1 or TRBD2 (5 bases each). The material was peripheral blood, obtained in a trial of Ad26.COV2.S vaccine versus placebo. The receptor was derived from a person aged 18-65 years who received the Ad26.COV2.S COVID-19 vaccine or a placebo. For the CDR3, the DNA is TGTGCCAGCAGCTTTTTGTGGGACCGCACCGGGGAGCTGTTTTTT. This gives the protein CASSFLWDRTGELFF.